This T cell receptor (beta chain) was sequenced for a study of blood T cell repertoires in COVID-19. The repertoire was sequenced with immunoSEQ multiplex PCR; TCRdb's copy has only in-frame clones and lacks some. The data contain 130,000 to 150,000 clones, 84% of them singletons. Trimming removed 0 bases from V and 0 bases from J, with 13 bases in between. CDR3 length: 18 amino acids. CDR1 and CDR2 (germline): SGDLS, YYNGEE. The sample comprised peripheral blood. The source of this sequence is a woman aged 45-60 years in a cohort sampled during active or convalescent COVID-19. J is TRBJ2-6 and V is TRBV9; no clear D. DNA of the CDR3: TGTGCCAGCAGCGTAGATCCCTACAGCCCCTCTGGGGCCAACGTCCTGACTTTC. Its translation is CASSVDPYSPSGANVLTF.